What follows describes a single TCR beta chain. The antigen is undetermined. The data were taken from a study of long-term antiretroviral therapy in people with HIV. Findings and limits, study-wide: ART preceded a rise in diversity that nonetheless stayed lower than in transplant donor controls. Information pertaining to ART adherence, viral resistance or therapeutic modifications was not obtained.

The run of the v3.0 immunoSEQ assay was at survey level. Sequencing targeted roughly 35,000-50,000 T-cell genomes per sample. TCRdb's copy holds only in-frame clones and misses some; the assay was immunoSEQ multiplex PCR. The data show under 50,000 clones, 94% seen once. Every specimen held between about 0.9-11 million cryopreserved PBMC. These were thawed and washed before DNA extraction. The V and J ends lost 6 bases and 3 bases, in that order; junction bases with no gene match: 14. The germline V gene has CDR1 MDHEN and CDR2 SYDVKM. The CDR3 is 17 amino acids. The chain carries TRBV28 and TRBJ2-7, with TRBD2 matching over 10 bases. The receptor was derived from a man in his thirties or forties with HIV. The sequences come from unsorted PBMCs, collected around 9.2 years after starting antiretroviral therapy. The CDR3 bases are TGTGCCAGCAGGCGCTCTTTTGGACTAGCGGAACTCTACGAGCAGTACTTC. Its protein product is CASRRSFGLAELYEQYF.